The 30 T cell receptor beta chains given below trace back to one sample, sequenced in a study of blood T cell repertoires in COVID-19. Measured with immunoSEQ multiplex PCR; TCRdb has only the in-frame clones, and not every one. Of roughly 140,000 clones listed, around 80% are singletons. Sequencing was performed on peripheral blood. The source of these receptors is a human donor in a cohort sampled during active COVID-19.

This sequence joins TRBV3-1 (or the pseudogene TRBV3-2) and TRBJ2-7; perhaps TRBD2 as D (5 bases). Germline lookup yields CDR1 LGHDT and CDR2 YNNKEL (reference sequence). The CDR3 sequence is 15 residues long. V shed 4 bases and J shed 4 bases, with 17 bases lying between them. Here the CDR3 DNA reads TGTGCCAGCAGCCCGCGGGCCCGAATACCTTACGAGCAGTACTTC. Residues: CASSPRARIPYEQYF.

The chain joins TRBV6-5 to TRBJ2-3, with TRBD2 matching 7 bases. The J segment lost 5 bases and the V segment lost 3 bases, leaving 8 bases of the junction unmatched. This CDR3 contains 15 residues. Germline values: CDR1 MNHEY, CDR2 SVGAGI. The CDR3 region is CASSYWKGRGDTQYF. As DNA, the CDR3 is TGTGCCAGCAGTTATTGGAAGGGGAGGGGAGATACGCAGTATTTT.

The chain recombines TRBV5-8 with TRBJ1-1; D unclear. V was trimmed by 3 bases and J by 2 bases, leaving 17 bases between them. From germline, CDR1 is SGHTS and CDR2 YDEGEE. The CDR3 runs 16 residues. The CDR3 here is CASSSLRRASNTEAFF. In DNA form, the CDR3 reads TGTGCCAGCAGCTCCCTCAGGCGGGCGTCAAACACTGAAGCTTTCTTT.

The rearrangement uses TRBV7-9 and TRBJ2-1; 14 bases line up with TRBD2. The germline gives CDR1 SEHNR, CDR2 FQNEAQ (reference sequence). This CDR3 has 19 amino acids. V dropped 5 bases and J dropped 0; count of bases not matched to a gene: 9. CDR3 DNA: TGTGCCAGCAGCCCAGGGGGACTAGCGGGGGCCCTCTCCTACAATGAGCAGTTCTTC. Its protein is CASSPGGLAGALSYNEQFF.

The rearrangement links TRBV5-5 to TRBJ2-2; D is uncertain. This CDR3 spans 14 amino acids. Looked up from germline, CDR1 is SGHKS and CDR2 is YYEKEE (reference sequence). The germline V and J ends were trimmed by 7 bases and 4 bases, with 14 bases remaining between them. For the CDR3, the DNA is TGTGCCAGCCGATTCACGACTGGCACCGGGGAGCTGTTTTTT. This sequence encodes CASRFTTGTGELFF.

The chain's CDR3 is CASSLDYGAISYEQYF. For the CDR3, the DNA is TGTGCCAGCAGTTTGGACTACGGGGCAATTAGCTACGAGCAGTACTTC. The chain uses TRBV27 and TRBJ2-7; tentative D call: TRBD2 (6 bases). CDR1 and CDR2 (germline): MNHEY, SMNVEV (reference sequence). The CDR3 length is 16 residues. V was shortened by 3 bases and J by 3 bases, with 18 bases between the two germline ends.

The chain recombines TRBV5-1 with TRBJ2-7; 7 bases fit TRBD1. Per germline, CDR1 SGHRS and CDR2 YFSETQ. With 4 bases clipped from V and 0 bases from J, the junction kept 4 bases outside the gene matches. The CDR3 covers 14 residues. In nucleotides, the CDR3 is TGCGCCAGCAGCAGGGACAGCAGCTCCTACGAGCAGTACTTC. As protein: CASSRDSSSYEQYF.

CDR3 in DNA: TGTGCCAGCAGCTTATTGACTTACTCTGGGGCCAACGTCCTGACTTTC. The encoded protein is CASSLLTYSGANVLTF. The rearrangement links TRBV7-3 to TRBJ2-6; D gene unclear. Germline values: CDR1 SGHTA, CDR2 FQGTGA. V lost 2 bases to trimming and J lost 0 bases, with 8 bases between them. This CDR3 has 16 residues.

The V gene is TRBV30, the J gene TRBJ2-7; a possible D gene is TRBD1 (6 bases). V was shortened by 2 bases and J by 3 bases, with 11 bases between the two germline ends. The CDR3 runs to 13 residues. Germline CDR1 and CDR2: GTSNPN and SVGIG (reference sequence). The CDR3 spells CAWSRPDSYEQYF. DNA of the CDR3: TGTGCCTGGAGTCGCCCGGACAGCTACGAGCAGTACTTC. Combining the CDR3 with reference TRBV30 and TRBJ2-7 gives the whole variable domain SQTIHQWPATLVQPVGSPLSLECTVEGTSNPNLYWYRQAAGRGLQLLFYSVGIGQISSEVPQNLSASRPQDRQFILSSKKLLLSDSGFYLCAWSRPDSYEQYFGPGTRLTVT.

V and J are TRBV4-2 and TRBJ1-5; D is undetermined. The CDR3 sequence is 17 residues long. CDR1 is LGHNA, CDR2 YNFKEQ, per germline. V was shortened by 4 bases and J by 2 bases, with 18 bases between the two germline ends. In DNA, the CDR3 is TGTGCCAGCAGCCTTCTCCCGCCGGGGAACGGCAATCAGCCCCAGCATTTT. It encodes CASSLLPPGNGNQPQHF.

This rearrangement joins TRBV11-3 to TRBJ2-1, with TRBD2 matching over 12 bases. CDR1 and CDR2 from the germline V gene are SGHNT and YENEEA. The CDR3 loop spans 16 amino acids. V dropped 6 bases and J dropped 2; count of bases not matched to a gene: 5. The CDR3: CASSRTSGAPYNEQFF. For the CDR3, the DNA is TGTGCCAGCAGTCGGACTAGCGGGGCCCCCTACAATGAGCAGTTCTTC.

This clone was counted a few times. The chain carries TRBV7-2 and TRBJ2-1; 8 positions match TRBD1. This CDR3 comprises 15 residues. The germline V gene has CDR1 SGHTA and CDR2 FQGNSA. V trimming: 2 bases; J trimming: 9 bases; junction bases outside the gene matches: 9. DNA for the CDR3: TGTGCCAGCAGCTTACTGCAGGGGGCAGGTGGTGAGCAGTTCTTC. Its protein is CASSLLQGAGGEQFF. Full variable domain (missing parts from reference TRBV7-2 and TRBJ2-1): GAGVSQSPSNKVTEKGKDVELRCDPISGHTALYWYRQSLGQGLEFLIYFQGNSAPDKSGLPSDRFSAERTGGSVSTLTIQRTQQEDSAVYLCASSLLQGAGGEQFFGPGTRLTVL.

The rearrangement links TRBV12-1 to TRBJ2-3; the DNA was not compared with TRBD2, the D call given in the table. TRBV12-1 is shown as a pseudogene. The CDR3 has 15 amino acids. CDR3: CASSFGGLAADTQYF. Written as DNA, the CDR3 is TGTGCCAGCAGCTTTGGGGGACTAGCAGCAGATACGCAGTATTTT.

V usage is TRBV18 and J usage is TRBJ1-2, with TRBD1 as a possible D gene (6 bases). The germline V and J ends were trimmed by 2 bases and 5 bases, with 15 bases remaining between them. There are 15 residues in the CDR3. CDR1 and CDR2 (germline): KGHSH, LQKENI. The DNA of the CDR3 is TGTGCCAGCTCACCAGAACAGGGACCGCTATATGGCTACACCTTC. It codes for CASSPEQGPLYGYTF. The whole variable domain, filled in from reference TRBV18 and TRBJ1-2, reads NAGVMQNPRHLVRRRGQEARLRCSPMKGHSHVYWYRQLPEEGLKFMVYLQKENIIDESGMPKERFSAEFPKEGPSILRIQQVVRGDSAAYFCASSPEQGPLYGYTFGSGTRLTVV.

This clone was seen a single time. V is TRBV5-4 and J is TRBJ2-5; 14 bases align to TRBD2. After removal of 4 bases from V and 4 bases from J, the junction contained 6 bases not matched to a gene. The CDR3 has 16 residues. Germline CDR1 reads SGHNT; CDR2 reads YYREEE (reference sequence). The chain's CDR3 is CASSMTSGGASETQYF. The CDR3 region has the DNA TGTGCCAGCAGCATGACTAGCGGGGGGGCTTCAGAGACCCAGTACTTC. The whole variable domain, filled in from reference TRBV5-4 and TRBJ2-5, reads ETGVTQSPTHLIKTRGQQVTLRCSSQSGHNTVSWYQQALGQGPQFIFQYYREEENGRGNFPPRFSGLQFPNYSSELNVNALELDDSALYLCASSMTSGGASETQYFGPGTRLLVL.

The rearrangement joins TRBV12-3 or TRBV12-4 to TRBJ1-2; D not certain. Trimming shortened V by 6 bases and J by 8 bases, and 16 bases separated the two germline ends. CDR3 length: 13 residues. In nucleotides, the CDR3 is TGTGCCAGCAGCCCTGCGGGAGGTTTGGGCTACACCTTC. As protein: CASSPAGGLGYTF.

The CDR3 coding sequence is TGTGCCAGCAGTTTCGCAGGGGGTTTAGGCTACACCTTC. Protein product: CASSFAGGLGYTF. The J gene is TRBJ1-2, the V gene TRBV27; 7 positions agree with TRBD1. The CDR3 has 13 amino acids. Per germline, CDR1 MNHEY and CDR2 SMNVEV (reference sequence). With 3 bases clipped from V and 8 bases from J, the junction kept 6 bases outside the gene matches.

The chain couples TRBV12-5 to TRBJ2-7; 9 bases fit TRBD2. Per the germline V gene, CDR1 is LGHNT and CDR2 is FRNRAP. Trimming at V came to 0 bases and at J to 4 bases, leaving 16 bases not matched to a gene. The CDR3 has 19 residues. The DNA for the CDR3 is TGTGCTAGTGGTTTGGTTCTCGGATCTAGCGGGGCGTGGAGATACGAGCAGTACTTC. It encodes CASGLVLGSSGAWRYEQYF. Full variable domain (remainder filled in from reference TRBV12-5 and TRBJ2-7): DARVTQTPRHKVTEMGQEVTMRCQPILGHNTVFWYRQTMMQGLELLAYFRNRAPLDDSGMPKDRFSAEMPDATLATLKIQPSEPRDSAVYFCASGLVLGSSGAWRYEQYFGPGTRLTVT.

The chain recombines TRBV5-1 with TRBJ1-1; TRBD1 might be the D (5 bases). The CDR3 runs to 14 residues. Deletions cut 1 base from V and 1 base from J, with 8 bases between. Germline CDR1 is SGHRS and CDR2 is YFSETQ. CDR3 in DNA: TGCGCCAGCAGCTTGCCCCAGGGGAACACTGAAGCTTTCTTT. Amino acid sequence: CASSLPQGNTEAFF.

The CDR3 nucleotides read TGTGCCAGCAGCCCGTCCGGGGCCAACGTCCTGACTTTC. It translates to CASSPSGANVLTF. This rearrangement joins TRBV5-4 to TRBJ2-6, with no clear D. The CDR3 length is 13 residues. The V end was cut by 4 bases, the J end by 4 bases, with 6 bases between. Germline V gene lookup returns CDR1 SGHNT and CDR2 YYREEE (reference sequence).

The gene calls are TRBV7-2 and TRBJ2-5, with 7 bases fitting TRBD2. Germline CDR1 reads SGHTA; CDR2 reads FQGNSA. This CDR3 is built from 14 residues. J was trimmed by 3 bases and V by 1 base; bases with no gene match: 2. The CDR3 bases are TGTGCCAGCAGCTTAGGTCTAGCGGAAGAGACCCAGTACTTC. It specifies CASSLGLAEETQYF.

V and J are TRBV5-1 and TRBJ2-1, with D possibly TRBD2 on 6 matching bases. V lost 5 bases, J lost 7 bases, and 13 bases lay in between. CDR3 length equals 13 residues. Germline assignment: CDR1 SGHRS and CDR2 YFSETQ. CDR3 region: CASRGGIDNEQFF. CDR3 coding DNA: TGCGCCAGCAGGGGGGGTATAGATAATGAGCAGTTCTTC.

This rearrangement joins TRBV19 to TRBJ1-5; no clear D gene. V lost 2 bases, J lost 3 bases, and 8 bases lay in between. The CDR3 totals 14 residues. Germline CDR1 is LNHDA and CDR2 is SQIVND (reference sequence). CDR3 coding DNA: TGTGCCAGTAGTATATTGGAGATCAATCAGCCCCAGCATTTT. Protein: CASSILEINQPQHF.

V usage is TRBV9 and J usage is TRBJ1-4; 10 bases fit TRBD1. The V gene's germline CDR1 is SGDLS and CDR2 YYNGEE. This CDR3 has 15 residues. Trimming cost V 3 bases and J 4 bases; bases outside gene matches: 3. The CDR3 here is CASSAWTGGNEKLFF. The CDR3 DNA reads as TGTGCCAGCAGCGCTTGGACAGGGGGTAATGAAAAACTGTTTTTT.

This chain connects TRBV28 to TRBJ2-1, with 8 bases fitting TRBD2. The CDR3 spans 15 residues. Germline V gene data show CDR1 as MDHEN and CDR2 as SYDVKM. V trimming: 4 bases; J trimming: 5 bases; junction bases outside the gene matches: 7. CDR3 sequence (DNA): TGTGCCAGCAGTTGGATGTCGGGGGGGAACAATGAGCAGTTCTTC. Protein product: CASSWMSGGNNEQFF.

This clone appeared a few times. CDR3 DNA: TGCGCCAGCAGCCAAGAGGCATTCGGGAGGGGTCCTGGGGCCAACGTCCTGACTTTC. Translating it yields CASSQEAFGRGPGANVLTF. The V call is TRBV4-3, the J call TRBJ2-6; TRBD2 matches 8 bases. The CDR3 has 19 amino acids. Germline-derived CDR1 and CDR2 are LGHNA and YSLEER. With V trimmed by 0 bases and J by 2 bases, 9 bases remained unmatched.

The V and J genes are TRBV28 and TRBJ1-4, with a weak D call TRBD1 (5 bases). Germline CDR1 and CDR2: MDHEN and SYDVKM. CDR3 length: 15 amino acids. Trimming cost V 1 base and J 8 bases, with 14 bases left between them. DNA of the CDR3: TGTGCCAGCAGTTTATTCAGGGTCGGTTTAGAAAAACTGTTTTTT. Amino acids: CASSLFRVGLEKLFF.

This sequence joins TRBV7-9 and TRBJ2-1; the D gene is possibly TRBD1 (5 bases). V shed 5 bases and J shed 8 bases, with 13 bases lying between them. There are 13 residues in the CDR3. Germline-derived CDR1 and CDR2 are SEHNR and FQNEAQ (reference sequence). The CDR3 loop is CASSVTGADEQFF. The CDR3 nucleotides are TGTGCCAGCAGCGTTACTGGGGCGGATGAGCAGTTCTTC. Variable domain in full (rest from reference TRBV7-9 and TRBJ2-1): DTGVSQNPRHKITKRGQNVTFRCDPISEHNRLYWYRQTLGQGPEFLTYFQNEAQLEKSRLLSDRFSAERPKGSFSTLEIQRTEQGDSAMYLCASSVTGADEQFFGPGTRLTVL.

This sequence joins TRBV6-2 or TRBV6-3 and TRBJ2-3; tentative D call: TRBD2 (5 bases). Germline V CDR1 and CDR2: MNHEY, SVGEGT. This CDR3 is built from 18 residues. V lost 0 bases to trimming and J lost 0 bases, with 16 bases between them. CDR3 in DNA: TGTGCCAGCAGTTACTCGAAGATGCGGGCCAGGAGCACAGATACGCAGTATTTT. Its protein is CASSYSKMRARSTDTQYF.

This clone was observed once. This chain uses TRBV6-1 with TRBJ1-4; D not resolved. V was clipped by 0 bases and J by 7 bases, with 9 bases between them. Germline CDR1 and CDR2: MNHNS and SASEGT. The CDR3 has 14 residues. The CDR3 bases are TGTGCCAGCAGTGAAGCGCGTGTTGGTGAAAAACTGTTTTTT. Translated: CASSEARVGEKLFF.